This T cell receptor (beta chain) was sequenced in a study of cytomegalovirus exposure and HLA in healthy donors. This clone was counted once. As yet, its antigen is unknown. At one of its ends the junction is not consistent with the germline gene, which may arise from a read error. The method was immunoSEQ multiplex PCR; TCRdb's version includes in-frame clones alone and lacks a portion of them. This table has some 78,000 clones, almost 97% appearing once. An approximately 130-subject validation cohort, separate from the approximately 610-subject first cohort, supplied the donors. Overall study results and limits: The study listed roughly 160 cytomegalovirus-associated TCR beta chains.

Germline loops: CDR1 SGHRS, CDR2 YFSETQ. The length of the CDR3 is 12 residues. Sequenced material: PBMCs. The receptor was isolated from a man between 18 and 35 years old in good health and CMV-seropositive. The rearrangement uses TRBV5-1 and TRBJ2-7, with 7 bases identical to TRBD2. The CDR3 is CASSWPGGPEHF. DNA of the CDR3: TGCGCCAGCAGCTGGCCGGGAGGACCTGAGCACTTC.